A single sample is the source of the 30 T cell receptor beta chains below, sequenced in a study of CD8 T cells in ankylosing spondylitis (dated by TCRdb to 2017 to 2019). Library preparation used 5' RACE. TCRdb records Illumina HiSeq 2500 as the sequencer. TCRdb reanalyzed the raw reads on its own, using fastp at Q25 for trimming and MiXCR for clone calling, and kept in-frame beta chains. Identical CDR3 proteins give one entry, which carries the most common genes and DNA. This sample has about 130,000 distinct CDR3 sequences in its table, and more than 6.5% of those were observed once. The top ten clones comprise less than 15% of the sample. Sequenced input: blood, either unsorted or a sorted T cell fraction (not recorded which). The source is a male donor with ankylosing spondylitis or in good health (not recorded which).

This clonotype occurred many times. The V gene is TRBV12-3 or TRBV12-4, the J gene TRBJ2-1; D not certain. This CDR3 is built from 16 residues. The germline V and J ends were trimmed by 6 bases and 6 bases, with 21 bases remaining between them. The CDR3 loop is CASSPDPRLSGNEQFF. As DNA, the CDR3 is TGTGCCAGCAGCCCGGATCCGCGACTGTCGGGCAATGAGCAGTTCTTC.

This clonotype was detected ten times or more. The CDR3 DNA reads as TGTGCCAGCAAGGTCGGAGGGTCGGCTAACTATGGCTACACCTTC. Translating it yields CASKVGGSANYGYTF. This rearrangement joins TRBV6-1 to TRBJ1-2; D ambiguous. Germline CDR1 reads MNHNS; CDR2 reads SASEGT. V was cut by 7 bases and J by 0 bases, with 15 bases left in between. This CDR3 is 15 amino acids long.

Ten or more counts support this clonotype. The V call is TRBV11-2, the J call TRBJ1-6; D not certain. The length of the CDR3 is 12 residues. The germline V and J ends were trimmed by 4 bases and 7 bases, with 5 bases remaining between them. The germline V gene encodes CDR1 SGHAT and CDR2 FQNNGV. This CDR3 reads CASSSENSPLHF. Here the CDR3 DNA reads TGTGCCAGCAGCTCGGAAAATTCACCCCTCCACTTT.

This clonotype has at least ten counts. This CDR3 reads CASSLTRGGEQFF. The CDR3 nucleotides read TGTGCCAGCAGCTTGACCCGGGGGGGTGAGCAGTTCTTC. The genes are TRBV5-8 and TRBJ2-1, with 8 nucleotides matching TRBD2. V gave up 1 base and J gave up 9 bases; unmatched junction bases: 3. The length of the CDR3 is 13 residues. Germline CDR1 is SGHTS and CDR2 is YDEGEE.

Many counts were recorded for this clonotype. V gene TRBV7-2 combines with J gene TRBJ2-6; TRBD1 matches 9 bases. This CDR3 has 16 residues. Trimming cost V 5 bases and J 2 bases; bases outside gene matches: 4. The germline gives CDR1 SGHTA, CDR2 FQGNSA. The CDR3 bases are TGTGCCAGCAGCCCAACAGGGGGCACTGGGGCCAACGTCCTGACTTTC. It yields the protein CASSPTGGTGANVLTF.

This clonotype showed up many times. The chain employs TRBV29-1 and TRBJ1-4; D is unclear. Germline-derived CDR1 and CDR2 are SQVTM and ANQGSEA. The CDR3 has 14 amino acids. Trimming shortened V by 5 bases and J by 1 base, and 11 bases separated the two germline ends. In nucleotides, the CDR3 is TGCAGCGTTCTGGTACCGATAACTAATGAAAAACTGTTTTTT. It codes for CSVLVPITNEKLFF.

This clonotype was counted many times. The chain carries TRBV5-1 and TRBJ2-3, with D possibly being TRBD2 (6 bases). CDR1 is SGHRS and CDR2 is YFSETQ in the germline V gene. The V end lost 4 bases, the J end lost 0 bases, and 12 bases lay between the germline ends. There are 15 residues in the CDR3. This chain's CDR3 is CASSMGLLSTDTQYF. DNA of the CDR3: TGCGCCAGCAGCATGGGACTTCTGAGCACAGATACGCAGTATTTT.

Many counts were recorded for this clonotype. The chain recombines TRBV7-9 with TRBJ1-1; 9 bases align to TRBD1. V lost 5 bases to trimming and J lost 3 bases; unmatched junction nucleotides: 4. In germline, CDR1 is SEHNR, CDR2 FQNEAQ (reference sequence). This CDR3 contains 14 residues. The CDR3: CASSTGGLDTEAFF. The CDR3, as DNA: TGTGCCAGCAGCACAGGGGGCCTGGACACTGAAGCTTTCTTT. Together with reference TRBV7-9 and TRBJ1-1, the CDR3 gives the full variable domain: DTGVSQNPRHKITKRGQNVTFRCDPISEHNRLYWYRQTLGQGPEFLTYFQNEAQLEKSRLLSDRFSAERPKGSFSTLEIQRTEQGDSAMYLCASSTGGLDTEAFFGQGTRLTVV.

This clonotype was observed many times. The chain combines TRBV7-8 with TRBJ2-1, with unresolved D. The V end lost 5 bases, the J end lost 7 bases, and 18 bases lay between the germline ends. The CDR3 length is 15 residues. Germline V lookup: CDR1 SGHVS, CDR2 FQNEAQ. CDR3 amino acids: CASSLRTTGPNEQFF. The CDR3 nucleotides read TGTGCCAGCAGCCTTAGAACGACGGGTCCGAATGAGCAGTTCTTC.

In its sample, this clonotype was seen many times. CDR3 protein: CASSSIPGGASTDTQYF. CDR3 nucleotides: TGTGCCAGCAGTTCAATACCCGGAGGGGCTAGCACAGATACGCAGTATTTT. J is TRBJ2-3 and V is TRBV28; the D gene is possibly TRBD2 (6 bases). The CDR3 is made up of 17 amino acids. The germline V gene encodes CDR1 MDHEN and CDR2 SYDVKM. V lost 4 bases, J lost 0 bases, and 17 bases lay in between.

This clonotype showed up many times. V and J are TRBV5-1 and TRBJ2-2, with 8 nucleotides matching TRBD1. CDR3 length: 16 amino acids. Trimming took 7 bases from V and 2 from J; bases not matched to a gene: 10. Per germline, CDR1 SGHRS and CDR2 YFSETQ. The CDR3 DNA reads as TGCGCCAGCCGGGAGACGGGACAGGCTAACACCGGGGAGCTGTTTTTT. Translating gives CASRETGQANTGELFF.

In its sample, this clonotype was seen many times. The V call is TRBV5-1, the J call TRBJ2-7; 8 nucleotides align to TRBD2. Germline V gene lookup returns CDR1 SGHRS and CDR2 YFSETQ. The CDR3 sequence is 15 residues long. V trimming: 2 bases; J trimming: 0 bases; junction bases outside the gene matches: 4. CDR3 DNA sequence: TGCGCCAGCAGCTTCAGCGGGGGCCTCTCCTACGAGCAGTACTTC. This codes for CASSFSGGLSYEQYF.

CDR3 DNA sequence: TGCAGTGCCGCGGGACTAGCGAACACCGGGGAGCTGTTTTTT. Its translation: CSAAGLANTGELFF. The chain links TRBV20-1 to TRBJ2-2; TRBD2 agrees at 8 bases. With V trimmed by 6 bases and J by 0 bases, 3 bases remained unmatched. The CDR3 is 14 amino acids. The V gene's germline CDR1 is DFQATT and CDR2 SNEGSKA (reference sequence).

This clonotype was observed at least ten times. The V gene is TRBV30, the J gene TRBJ2-7; the D call may be TRBD1 or TRBD2 (5 bases each). The V gene's germline CDR1 is GTSNPN and CDR2 SVGIG (reference sequence). CDR3 size: 14 residues. Trimming stripped 4 bases from V and 2 bases from J, with 15 bases between. DNA for the CDR3: TGTGCCTGGAACAGGCAAAGCGGCGCCTACGAGCAGTACTTC. Its translation: CAWNRQSGAYEQYF. The whole variable domain, remainder taken from reference TRBV30 and TRBJ2-7, is SQTIHQWPATLVQPVGSPLSLECTVEGTSNPNLYWYRQAAGRGLQLLFYSVGIGQISSEVPQNLSASRPQDRQFILSSKKLLLSDSGFYLCAWNRQSGAYEQYFGPGTRLTVT.

This clonotype was counted many times. V and J are TRBV5-1 and TRBJ2-2; D possibly matches TRBD1 or TRBD2 (5 bases each). The V end was cut by 0 bases, the J end by 4 bases, with 13 bases between. This CDR3 spans 16 amino acids. The germline V gene has CDR1 SGHRS and CDR2 YFSETQ. The CDR3 sequence: CASSLVGRGVTGELFF. CDR3 in DNA: TGCGCCAGCAGCTTGGTAGGGCGAGGGGTCACCGGGGAGCTGTTTTTT.

The table lists this clonotype with many counts. This chain joins TRBV28 and TRBJ2-7; D is ambiguous. Germline-derived CDR1 and CDR2 are MDHEN and SYDVKM. CDR3 length equals 15 residues. The V end was cut by 5 bases, the J end by 6 bases, with 20 bases between. The CDR3 region has the DNA TGTGCCAGCAGTATATCTCAGTTAGGGTCTTTCGAGCAGTACTTC. This encodes CASSISQLGSFEQYF.

This sequence joins TRBV27 and TRBJ2-1; possibly TRBD2 for D (6 bases). V dropped 3 bases and J dropped 4 bases, with 16 bases sitting between them. Per germline, CDR1 MNHEY and CDR2 SMNVEV (reference sequence). This CDR3 region has 16 residues. The CDR3 loop reads CASSFSWGEAYNEQFF. The CDR3, as DNA: TGTGCCAGCAGTTTCTCCTGGGGGGAGGCTTACAATGAGCAGTTCTTC.

This clonotype was seen ten or more times. This chain connects TRBV4-3 to TRBJ2-1; 12 bases fit TRBD2. The CDR3 is 18 residues long. V lost 1 base, J lost 7 bases, and 11 bases stayed unmatched. CDR1 and CDR2 from the germline V gene are LGHNA and YSLEER. This CDR3 reads CASSQAPSLAGGLNEQFF. In DNA, the CDR3 is TGCGCCAGCAGCCAAGCCCCCTCCCTAGCGGGAGGGCTGAATGAGCAGTTCTTC.

This clonotype was seen ten or more times. This chain uses TRBV5-1 with TRBJ2-7; 13 nucleotides line up with TRBD2. V was clipped by 6 bases and J by 5 bases; unmatched bases: 2. The CDR3 totals 13 residues. Germline CDR1 SGHRS, CDR2 YFSETQ. The CDR3 protein is CASKTSGGDEQYF. CDR3 DNA sequence: TGCGCCAGCAAAACTAGCGGGGGGGACGAGCAGTACTTC.

This clonotype turned up a few times. J is TRBJ2-5 and V is TRBV18; D perhaps matches TRBD1 (5 bases). Trimming pared 5 bases from V and 3 bases from J, leaving 16 bases between. This CDR3 has 15 residues. CDR1 and CDR2 (germline): KGHSH, LQKENI. CDR3 sequence (DNA): TGTGCCAGCTCATTCTGGTCCCAGGACAAAGAGACCCAGTACTTC. Translation: CASSFWSQDKETQYF.

Concerning this clonotype itself: This may be a read error, as it is one base from a much larger clone. The chain combines TRBV10-3 with TRBJ2-2; tentatively, D is TRBD1 (6 bases). Germline lookup yields CDR1 ENHRY and CDR2 SYGVKD. CDR3 length: 16 residues. This chain's CDR3 is CAISESGAANTGEPFF. CDR3 DNA sequence: TGTGCCATCAGTGAGTCGGGGGCCGCGAACACCGGGGAGCCGTTTTTT.

This clonotype came up many times. The V call is TRBV7-9, the J call TRBJ1-1; D is undetermined. The CDR3 length is 13 residues. CDR1 SEHNR and CDR2 FQNEAQ come from the germline V gene (reference sequence). V was trimmed by 5 bases and J by 1 base, leaving 8 bases between them. CDR3 amino acids: CASSQNKNTEAFF. The DNA of the CDR3 is TGTGCCAGCAGCCAAAACAAGAACACTGAAGCTTTCTTT.

This clonotype appeared many times. The chain carries TRBV27 and TRBJ2-1; 9 bases match TRBD2. CDR1 and CDR2 (germline): MNHEY, SMNVEV (reference sequence). After removal of 4 bases from V and 7 bases from J, the junction contained 5 bases not matched to a gene. The CDR3 sequence is 14 residues long. CDR3 sequence: CASSSVAGENEQFF. The CDR3 DNA reads as TGTGCCAGCAGTTCGGTAGCGGGAGAGAATGAGCAGTTCTTC.

There are many counts of this clonotype. The J gene is TRBJ2-1, the V gene TRBV7-3; D possibly matches TRBD1 or TRBD2 (6 bases each). The ends were cut back, 5 bases at V and 0 bases at J, with 14 bases in the middle. Germline-derived CDR1 and CDR2 are SGHTA and FQGTGA. The CDR3 runs 16 residues. Here the CDR3 DNA reads TGTGCCAGCAGCCCCCCGGGGGCAAGCTCCTACAATGAGCAGTTCTTC. Encoded protein: CASSPPGASSYNEQFF.

This clonotype was counted many times. DNA of the CDR3: TGTGCCAGCAACATAGGACAGGGGCCCTATGGCTACACCTTC. Protein sequence: CASNIGQGPYGYTF. This chain joins TRBV28 and TRBJ1-2; 9 bases match TRBD1. Germline V gene data show CDR1 as MDHEN and CDR2 as SYDVKM. The V and J ends lost 7 bases and 4 bases, in that order; junction bases with no gene match: 7. The CDR3 loop spans 14 amino acids.

The genes are TRBV3-1 and TRBJ1-2, with 11 nucleotides matching TRBD1. V shed 0 bases and J 5 bases; nucleotides not matched to a gene: 8. The germline gives CDR1 LGHDT, CDR2 YNNKEL (reference sequence). This CDR3 contains 17 residues. CDR3 in amino acids: CASSQDRDRGTKYGYTF. In nucleotides, the CDR3 is TGTGCCAGCAGCCAAGATCGGGACAGGGGGACGAAGTATGGCTACACCTTC. Using reference TRBV3-1 and TRBJ1-2 for the parts outside the CDR3, the full variable domain is DTAVSQTPKYLVTQMGNDKSIKCEQNLGHDTMYWYKQDSKKFLKIMFSYNNKELIINETVPNRFSPKSPDKAHLNLHINSLELGDSAVYFCASSQDRDRGTKYGYTFGSGTRLTVV.

This clonotype was observed many times. This chain connects TRBV7-9 to TRBJ1-1; 8 bases agree with TRBD1. The germline CDR1 and CDR2 sequences are SEHNR and FQNEAQ (reference sequence). The junction had 10 bases not matched to a gene; V was cut back by 5 bases and J by 5 bases. The CDR3 loop spans 15 amino acids. The CDR3 DNA reads as TGTGCCAGCAGCACTGGACAGGGCCCGGGTACTGAAGCTTTCTTT. Translated, it gives CASSTGQGPGTEAFF.

This chain connects TRBV12-3 or TRBV12-4 to TRBJ2-3; D unclear. Trimming left V 5 bases short and J 0 bases short, with 6 bases between. CDR3 length: 13 amino acids. This CDR3 reads CASSTLSTDTQYF. For the CDR3, the DNA is TGTGCCAGCAGTACCCTTAGCACAGATACGCAGTATTTT.

V is TRBV6-1 and J is TRBJ1-5, with D unclear. Germline V gene sequence: CDR1 MNHNS, CDR2 SASEGT. Deletions cut 0 bases from V and 0 bases from J, with 3 bases between. The CDR3 is 14 amino acids. This CDR3 reads CASSEAHSNQPQHF. The CDR3 DNA reads TGTGCCAGCAGTGAAGCCCATAGCAATCAGCCCCAGCATTTT.

The chain uses TRBV20-1 and TRBJ2-7; possible D gene TRBD1, 6 bases. The germline V gene encodes CDR1 DFQATT and CDR2 SNEGSKA (reference sequence). CDR3 length: 12 amino acids. Trimming cost V 5 bases and J 5 bases, with 13 bases left between them. CDR3: CSASPQGNEQYF. CDR3 bases: TGCAGTGCTTCCCCACAGGGAAACGAGCAGTACTTC.